The entry that follows covers one TCR beta chain sequence. Its specificity is unknown. Use of 60 Vbeta and 13 Jbeta primers characterized the PCR. Generated by immunoSEQ multiplex PCR, the TCRdb table keeps only in-frame clones and is missing some. Of 130,000 or so clones listed, more than 75% are singletons. This entry comes from a study of cytomegalovirus exposure and HLA in healthy donors. The study's findings and limits: A later analysis linked a missense variant in DCLRE1C to the trimming of TCR beta V and J genes. Sequencing likely produced, as an artifact, a cluster of highly shared sequence variants. It was shown in a later analysis that HLA-associated TCR beta chains were more clonally expanded than other, equally common chains.

The sequence was collected from a man between 18 and 29 years old in good health and CMV-seropositive. The sequencing sample was made of PBMCs.

In DNA form, the CDR3 reads TGTGCCAGCAGTTACGGAGGGACAGACCTCTACGAGCAGTACTTC. This translates into CASSYGGTDLYEQYF. The chain joins TRBV6-5 to TRBJ2-7; weak D call: TRBD1 (7 bases). Germline lookup yields CDR1 MNHEY and CDR2 SVGAGI. V lost 2 bases and J 3 bases, leaving 14 bases between the germline ends. This CDR3 contains 15 residues.